This T cell receptor (beta chain) was sequenced during a study of T and B cells in COVID-19 patients. In this sample, this clonotype is medium-sized (0.01 to 0.1%). From blood, about 240-550 ng of genomic DNA served as TRB template. V was trimmed by 5 bases and J by 0 bases, leaving 13 bases between them. The CDR3 consists of 16 residues. Germline loops: CDR1 LNHDA, CDR2 SQIVND (reference sequence). BIOMED2 TRB-A/B primer pools were used in multiplex TRB PCR. TCRdb passed the multiplex PCR reads through MiXCR, listing each CDR3 protein once. Among 5,500 to 6,000 distinct CDR3 sequences listed, 27% were seen once.

The V gene is TRBV19, the J gene TRBJ1-4, with D perhaps TRBD1 (5 bases). Sequencing used blood. The clonotype originates from a human donor with active COVID-19. The donor label of this sample is uncertain. The CDR3 region is CASSPGTVTTNEKLFF. CDR3 nucleotide sequence: TGTGCCAGTAGTCCCGGGACGGTAACAACTAATGAAAAACTGTTTTTT.